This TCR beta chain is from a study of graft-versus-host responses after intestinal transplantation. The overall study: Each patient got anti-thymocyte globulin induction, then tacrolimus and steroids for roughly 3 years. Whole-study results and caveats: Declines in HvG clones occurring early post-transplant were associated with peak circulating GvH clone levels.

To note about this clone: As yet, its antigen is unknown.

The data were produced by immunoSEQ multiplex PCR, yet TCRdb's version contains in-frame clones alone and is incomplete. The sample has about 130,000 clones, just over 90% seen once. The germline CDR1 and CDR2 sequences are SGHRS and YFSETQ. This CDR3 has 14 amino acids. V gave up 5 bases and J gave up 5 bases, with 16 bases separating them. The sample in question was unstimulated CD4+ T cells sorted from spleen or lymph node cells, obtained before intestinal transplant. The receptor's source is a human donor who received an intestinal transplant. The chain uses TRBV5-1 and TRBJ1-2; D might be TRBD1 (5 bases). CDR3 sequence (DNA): TGCGCCAGCAGTTTCCGCGGGACGGGTTATGGCTACACCTTC. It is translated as CASSFRGTGYGYTF.